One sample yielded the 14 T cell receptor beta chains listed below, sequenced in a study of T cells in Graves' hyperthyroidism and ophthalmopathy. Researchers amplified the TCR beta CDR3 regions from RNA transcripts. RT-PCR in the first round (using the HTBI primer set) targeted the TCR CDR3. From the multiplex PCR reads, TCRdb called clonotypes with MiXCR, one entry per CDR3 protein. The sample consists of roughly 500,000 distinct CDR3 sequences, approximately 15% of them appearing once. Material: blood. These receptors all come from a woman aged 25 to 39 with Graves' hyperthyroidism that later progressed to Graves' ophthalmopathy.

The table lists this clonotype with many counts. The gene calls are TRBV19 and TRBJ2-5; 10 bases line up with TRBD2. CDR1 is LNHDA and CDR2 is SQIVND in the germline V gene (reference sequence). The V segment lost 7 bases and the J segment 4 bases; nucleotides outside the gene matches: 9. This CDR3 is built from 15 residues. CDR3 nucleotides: TGTGCCAGTACCCTCTCTAGCGGGGGAGGAGAGACCCAGTACTTC. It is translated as CASTLSSGGGETQYF.

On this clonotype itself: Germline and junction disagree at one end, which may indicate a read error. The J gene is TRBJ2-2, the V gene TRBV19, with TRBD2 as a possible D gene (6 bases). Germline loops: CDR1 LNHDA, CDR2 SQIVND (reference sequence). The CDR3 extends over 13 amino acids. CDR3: CATQAGYTGELSF. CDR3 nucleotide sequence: TGTGCCACCCAGGCGGGATACACCGGGGAGCTGTCTTTT.

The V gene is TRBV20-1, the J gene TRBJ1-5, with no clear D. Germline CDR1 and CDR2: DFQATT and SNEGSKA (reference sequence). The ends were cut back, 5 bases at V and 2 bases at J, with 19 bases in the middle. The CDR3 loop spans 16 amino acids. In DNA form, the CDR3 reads TGCAGTGCTTCGTCAAACCTATTAGCAGGCAATCAGCCCCAGCATTTT. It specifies CSASSNLLAGNQPQHF.

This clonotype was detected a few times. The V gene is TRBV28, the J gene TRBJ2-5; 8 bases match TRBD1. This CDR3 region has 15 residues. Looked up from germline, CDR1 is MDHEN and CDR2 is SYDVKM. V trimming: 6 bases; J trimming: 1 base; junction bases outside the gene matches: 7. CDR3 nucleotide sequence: TGTGCCAGCAGCTCGGGACAGGACTCCCAAGAGACCCAGTACTTC. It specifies CASSSGQDSQETQYF. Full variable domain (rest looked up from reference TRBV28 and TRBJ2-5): DVKVTQSSRYLVKRTGEKVFLECVQDMDHENMFWYRQDPGLGLRLIYFSYDVKMKEKGDIPEGYSVSREKKERFSLILESASTNQTSMYLCASSSGQDSQETQYFGPGTRLLVL.

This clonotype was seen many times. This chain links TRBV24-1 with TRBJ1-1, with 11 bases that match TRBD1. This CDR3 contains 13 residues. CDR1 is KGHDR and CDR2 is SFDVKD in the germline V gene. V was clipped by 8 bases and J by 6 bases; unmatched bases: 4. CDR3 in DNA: TGTGCCACCATGAGGACAGGGGGCTCTGAAGCTTTCTTT. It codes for CATMRTGGSEAFF.

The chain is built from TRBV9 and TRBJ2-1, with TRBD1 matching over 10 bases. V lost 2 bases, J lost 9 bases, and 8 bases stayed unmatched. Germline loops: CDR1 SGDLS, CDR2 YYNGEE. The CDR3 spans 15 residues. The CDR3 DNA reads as TGTGCCAGCAGCGTCGGACAGGGGGTTTTCAGTGAGCAGTTCTTC. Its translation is CASSVGQGVFSEQFF. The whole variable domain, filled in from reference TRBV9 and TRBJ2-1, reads DSGVTQTPKHLITATGQRVTLRCSPRSGDLSVYWYQQSLDQGLQFLIQYYNGEERAKGNILERFSAQQFPDLHSELNLSSLELGDSALYFCASSVGQGVFSEQFFGPGTRLTVL.

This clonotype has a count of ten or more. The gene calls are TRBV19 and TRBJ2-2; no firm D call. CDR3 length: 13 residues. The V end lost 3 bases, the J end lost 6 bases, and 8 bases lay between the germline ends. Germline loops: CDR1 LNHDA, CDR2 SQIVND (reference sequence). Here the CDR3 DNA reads TGTGCCAGTAGTATCTCTACCGCCGGGGAGCTGTTTTTT. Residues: CASSISTAGELFF.

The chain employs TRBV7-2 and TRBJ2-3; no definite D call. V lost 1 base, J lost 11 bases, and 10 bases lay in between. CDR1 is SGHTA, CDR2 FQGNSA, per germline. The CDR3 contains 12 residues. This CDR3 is CASSLEQIGQYF. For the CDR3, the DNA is TGTGCCAGCAGCTTAGAGCAGATAGGGCAGTATTTT.

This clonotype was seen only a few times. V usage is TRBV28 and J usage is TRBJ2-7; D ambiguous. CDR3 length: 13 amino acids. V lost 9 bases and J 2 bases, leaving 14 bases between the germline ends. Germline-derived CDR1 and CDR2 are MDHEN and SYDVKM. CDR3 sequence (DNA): TGTGCCAGTCGAACGGCCCCGACCTACGAGCAGTACTTC. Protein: CASRTAPTYEQYF.

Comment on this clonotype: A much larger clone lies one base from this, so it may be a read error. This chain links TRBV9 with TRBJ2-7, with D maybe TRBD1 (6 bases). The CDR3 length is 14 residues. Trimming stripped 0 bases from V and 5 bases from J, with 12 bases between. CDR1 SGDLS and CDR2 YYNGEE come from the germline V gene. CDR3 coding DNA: TGTGCCAGCAGCGTAGCCACAGGGCGGCACGAGCAGTACTTC. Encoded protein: CASSVATGRHEQYF.

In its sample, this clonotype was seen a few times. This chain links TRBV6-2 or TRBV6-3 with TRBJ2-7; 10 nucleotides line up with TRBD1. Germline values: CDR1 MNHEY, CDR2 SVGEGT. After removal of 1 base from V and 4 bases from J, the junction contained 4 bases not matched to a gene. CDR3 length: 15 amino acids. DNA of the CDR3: TGTGCCAGCAGTTACTTGGGGACAGGGGCTTACGAGCAGTACTTC. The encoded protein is CASSYLGTGAYEQYF.

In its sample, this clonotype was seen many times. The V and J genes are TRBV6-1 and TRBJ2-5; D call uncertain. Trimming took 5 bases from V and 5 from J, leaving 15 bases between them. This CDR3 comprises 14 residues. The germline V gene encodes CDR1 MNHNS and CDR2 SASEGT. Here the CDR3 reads CASSSRATLETQYF. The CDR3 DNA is TGTGCCAGCAGTTCGCGAGCGACCTTGGAGACCCAGTACTTC.

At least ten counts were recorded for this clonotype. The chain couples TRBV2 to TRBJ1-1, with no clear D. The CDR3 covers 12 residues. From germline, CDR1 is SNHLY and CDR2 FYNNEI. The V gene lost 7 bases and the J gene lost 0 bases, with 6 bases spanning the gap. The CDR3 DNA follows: TGTGCCAGCATGAGACTGAACACTGAAGCTTTCTTT. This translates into CASMRLNTEAFF.

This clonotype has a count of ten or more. Here the CDR3 DNA reads TGCAGTGCTAGAGTCGGGAGAATCGACAATGAGCAGTTCTTC. It is translated as CSARVGRIDNEQFF. This chain links TRBV20-1 with TRBJ2-1, with D possibly TRBD2 on 6 matching bases. CDR3 length: 14 residues. Germline CDR1 DFQATT, CDR2 SNEGSKA (reference sequence). V lost 1 base, J lost 5 bases, and 12 bases lay in between.